This TCR beta chain was documented in a study of control samples from healthy donors and cancer patients. The table came from immunoSEQ multiplex PCR; TCRdb's copy has only in-frame clones and leaves some out. The repertoire holds about 50,000 clones, with around 94% as singletons. Germline lookup yields CDR1 SGHTA and CDR2 FQGNSA. V was pared by 1 base and J by 3 bases, with 4 bases of the junction left unmatched. The CDR3 extends over 15 amino acids. The chain has TRBV7-2 and TRBJ2-7, with 9 bases fitting TRBD2. This receptor was obtained from a young man in good health. The sequenced sample was blood. The CDR3 nucleotides read TGTGCCAGCAGCTTAGAGGTTAGCGGGGGCTACGAGCAGTACTTC. As protein: CASSLEVSGGYEQYF.